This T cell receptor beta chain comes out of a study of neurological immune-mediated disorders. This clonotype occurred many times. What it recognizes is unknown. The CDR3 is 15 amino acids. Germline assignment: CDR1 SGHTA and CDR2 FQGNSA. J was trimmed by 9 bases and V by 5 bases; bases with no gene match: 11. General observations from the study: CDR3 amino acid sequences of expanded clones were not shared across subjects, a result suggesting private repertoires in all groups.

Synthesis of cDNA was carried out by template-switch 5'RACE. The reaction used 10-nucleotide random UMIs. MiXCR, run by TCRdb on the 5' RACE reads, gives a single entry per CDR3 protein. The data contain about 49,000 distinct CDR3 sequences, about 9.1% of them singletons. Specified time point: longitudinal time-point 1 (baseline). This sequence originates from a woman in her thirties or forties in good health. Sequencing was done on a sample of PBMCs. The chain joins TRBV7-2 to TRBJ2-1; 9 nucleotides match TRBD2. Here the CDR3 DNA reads TGTGCCAGCAGCCCCAATAGCGGGAGTTTCGGTGAGCAGTTCTTC. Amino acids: CASSPNSGSFGEQFF.